This section outlines one T cell receptor (beta chain) sequence together with its context. As yet, its antigen is unknown. Just one base apart from a much larger clone, this may be a read error. Researchers reported that TCR beta cDNA libraries carried unique molecular identifiers. Input of roughly 0.85 to 11 million T cells yielded some 500,000 cDNA molecules. MiXCR was run by TCRdb on the PCR reads, yielding one entry per CDR3 protein. Among roughly 200,000 distinct CDR3 sequences listed, over 25% were seen once. The V gene's germline CDR1 is MNHEY and CDR2 SVGAGI. J was trimmed by 9 bases and V by 2 bases; bases with no gene match: 5. This CDR3 is 13 amino acids long. The data were obtained in a study of post-analysis software for immune sequencing data. At the level of the study: The study covered relapsing-remitting, secondary progressive and progressive-relapsing courses of multiple sclerosis. General observations from the study: The normalized Chao1 diversity of multiple sclerosis patients was significantly lower than that of controls. Four or five TRBV segments, TRBV5-6, TRBV5-1 and TRBV20-1 among them, were found more frequent in patients than controls. Samples from a shared batch, those prepared together, strongly co-clustered by F measure.

This clonotype was obtained from a girl younger than 18 with multiple sclerosis. The sample consisted of blood. The rearrangement uses TRBV6-5 and TRBJ1-2; TRBD1 matches 8 bases. The CDR3 protein is CASSYPDRGSYTF. The CDR3 DNA sequence: TGTGCCAGCAGTTACCCCGACAGGGGAAGCTACACCTTC.